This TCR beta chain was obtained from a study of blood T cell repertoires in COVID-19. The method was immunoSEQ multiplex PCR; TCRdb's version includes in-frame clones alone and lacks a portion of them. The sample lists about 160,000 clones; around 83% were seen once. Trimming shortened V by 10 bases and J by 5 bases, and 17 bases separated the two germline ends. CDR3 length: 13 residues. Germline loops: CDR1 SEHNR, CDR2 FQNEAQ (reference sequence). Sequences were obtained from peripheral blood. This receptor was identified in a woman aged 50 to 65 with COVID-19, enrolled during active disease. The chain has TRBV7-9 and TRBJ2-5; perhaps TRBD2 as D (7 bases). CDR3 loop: CATQRGALETQYF. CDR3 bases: TGTGCCACTCAACGGGGGGCACTGGAGACCCAGTACTTC.